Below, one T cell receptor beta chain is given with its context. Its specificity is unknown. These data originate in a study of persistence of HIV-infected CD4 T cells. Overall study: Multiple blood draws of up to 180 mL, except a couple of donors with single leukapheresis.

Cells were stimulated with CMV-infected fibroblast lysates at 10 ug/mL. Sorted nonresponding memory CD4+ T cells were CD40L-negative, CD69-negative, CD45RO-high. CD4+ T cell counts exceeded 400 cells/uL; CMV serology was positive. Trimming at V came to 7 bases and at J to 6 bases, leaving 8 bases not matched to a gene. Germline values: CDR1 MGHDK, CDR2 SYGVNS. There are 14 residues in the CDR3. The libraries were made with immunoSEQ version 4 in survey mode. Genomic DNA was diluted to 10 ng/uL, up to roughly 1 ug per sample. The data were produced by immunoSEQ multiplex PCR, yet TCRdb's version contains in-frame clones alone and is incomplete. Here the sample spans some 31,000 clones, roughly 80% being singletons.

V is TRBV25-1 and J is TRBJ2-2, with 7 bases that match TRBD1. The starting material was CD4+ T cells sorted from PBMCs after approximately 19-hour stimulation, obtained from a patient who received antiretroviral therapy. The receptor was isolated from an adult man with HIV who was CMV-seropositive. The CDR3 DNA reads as TGTGCCAGCACCAAGTCCACAGGGGCCGGGGAGCTGTTTTTT. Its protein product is CASTKSTGAGELFF.